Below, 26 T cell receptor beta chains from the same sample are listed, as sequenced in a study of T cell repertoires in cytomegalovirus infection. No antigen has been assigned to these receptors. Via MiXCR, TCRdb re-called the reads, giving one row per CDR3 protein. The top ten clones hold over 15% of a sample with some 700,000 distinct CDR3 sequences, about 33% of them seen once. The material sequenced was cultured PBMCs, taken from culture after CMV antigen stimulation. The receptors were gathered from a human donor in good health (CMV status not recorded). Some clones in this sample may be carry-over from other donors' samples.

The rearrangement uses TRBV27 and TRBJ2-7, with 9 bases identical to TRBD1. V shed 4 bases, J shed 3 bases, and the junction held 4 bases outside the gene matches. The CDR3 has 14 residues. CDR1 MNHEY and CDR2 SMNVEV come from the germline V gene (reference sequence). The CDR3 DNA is TGTGCCAGCAGTTCCCGGACAGGGGTCTACGAGCAGTACTTC. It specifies CASSSRTGVYEQYF.

The CDR3 coding sequence is TGTGCCAGCAGCTCTCCCGGGACAGGCCCGGACAAGGAAGAGCAGTACTTC. It encodes CASSSPGTGPDKEEQYF. V usage is TRBV5-4 and J usage is TRBJ2-7; TRBD1 aligns across 8 bases. V trimming: 3 bases; J trimming: 7 bases; junction bases outside the gene matches: 18. This CDR3 comprises 17 residues. CDR1 and CDR2 (germline): SGHNT, YYREEE (reference sequence).

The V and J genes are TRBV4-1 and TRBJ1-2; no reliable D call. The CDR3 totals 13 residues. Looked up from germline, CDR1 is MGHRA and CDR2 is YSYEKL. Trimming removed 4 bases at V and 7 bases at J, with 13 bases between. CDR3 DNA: TGCGCCAGCAGCCCTCGGACGATTGGTGGCTACACCTTC. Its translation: CASSPRTIGGYTF.

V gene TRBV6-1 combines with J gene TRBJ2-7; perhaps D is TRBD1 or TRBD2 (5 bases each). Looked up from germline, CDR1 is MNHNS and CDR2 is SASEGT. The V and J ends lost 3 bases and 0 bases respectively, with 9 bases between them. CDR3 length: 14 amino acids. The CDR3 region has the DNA TGTGCCAGCAGTGAGGGACCTGTCTCCTACGAGCAGTACTTC. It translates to CASSEGPVSYEQYF.

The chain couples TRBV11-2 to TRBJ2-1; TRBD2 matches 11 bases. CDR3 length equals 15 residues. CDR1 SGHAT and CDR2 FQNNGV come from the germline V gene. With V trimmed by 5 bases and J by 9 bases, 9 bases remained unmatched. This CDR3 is CASSPTSGSMGEQFF. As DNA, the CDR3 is TGTGCCAGCAGCCCAACTAGCGGGAGCATGGGTGAGCAGTTCTTC.

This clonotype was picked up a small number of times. This CDR3 is CSARWISVGVESPLHF. Here the CDR3 DNA reads TGCAGTGCTAGGTGGATATCGGTTGGTGTAGAGTCACCCCTCCACTTT. This chain joins TRBV20-1 and TRBJ1-6; no firm D call. CDR3 length: 16 residues. The V end was cut by 3 bases, the J end by 10 bases, with 22 bases between. Germline CDR1 is DFQATT and CDR2 is SNEGSKA (reference sequence).

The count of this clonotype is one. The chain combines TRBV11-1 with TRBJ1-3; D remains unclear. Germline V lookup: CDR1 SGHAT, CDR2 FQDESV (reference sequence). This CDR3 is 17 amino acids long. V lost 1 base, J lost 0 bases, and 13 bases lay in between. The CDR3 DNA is TGTGCCAGCAGCTTAGGAGGGAAGAGAAACTCTGGAAACACCATATATTTT. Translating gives CASSLGGKRNSGNTIYF.

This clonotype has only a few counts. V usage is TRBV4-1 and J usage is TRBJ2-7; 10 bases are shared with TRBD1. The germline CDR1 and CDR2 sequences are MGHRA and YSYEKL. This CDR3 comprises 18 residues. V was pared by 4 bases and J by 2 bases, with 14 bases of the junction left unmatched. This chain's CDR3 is CASSLYYSGTGDTYEQYF. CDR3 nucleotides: TGCGCCAGCAGCCTATATTATTCCGGGACAGGGGATACCTACGAGCAGTACTTC.

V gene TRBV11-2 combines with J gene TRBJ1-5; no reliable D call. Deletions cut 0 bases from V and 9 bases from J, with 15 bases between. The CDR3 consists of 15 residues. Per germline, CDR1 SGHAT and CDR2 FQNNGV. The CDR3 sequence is CASSLDRWASGPQHF. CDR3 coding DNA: TGTGCCAGCAGCTTAGACAGGTGGGCTTCGGGGCCCCAGCATTTT. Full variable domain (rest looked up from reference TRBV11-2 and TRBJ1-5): EAGVAQSPRYKIIEKRQSVAFWCNPISGHATLYWYQQILGQGPKLLIQFQNNGVVDDSQLPKDRFSAERLKGVDSTLKIQPAKLEDSAVYLCASSLDRWASGPQHFGDGTRLSIL.

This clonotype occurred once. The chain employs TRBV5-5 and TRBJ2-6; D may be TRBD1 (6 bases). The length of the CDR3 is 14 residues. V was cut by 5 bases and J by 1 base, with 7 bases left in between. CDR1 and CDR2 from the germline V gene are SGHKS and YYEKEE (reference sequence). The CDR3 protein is CASSTGSGANVLTF. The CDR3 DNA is TGTGCCAGCAGTACAGGGTCTGGGGCCAACGTCCTGACTTTC. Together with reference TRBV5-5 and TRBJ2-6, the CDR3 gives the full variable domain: DAGVTQSPTHLIKTRGQQVTLRCSPISGHKSVSWYQQVLGQGPQFIFQYYEKEERGRGNFPDRFSARQFPNYSSELNVNALLLGDSALYLCASSTGSGANVLTFGAGSRLTVL.

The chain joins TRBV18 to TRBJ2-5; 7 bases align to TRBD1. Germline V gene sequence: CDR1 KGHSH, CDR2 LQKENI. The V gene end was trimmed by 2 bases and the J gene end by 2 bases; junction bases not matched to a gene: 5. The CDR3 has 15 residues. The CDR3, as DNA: TGTGCCAGCTCACCAAGCCAGGGGGTGCAAGAGACCCAGTACTTC. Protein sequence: CASSPSQGVQETQYF.

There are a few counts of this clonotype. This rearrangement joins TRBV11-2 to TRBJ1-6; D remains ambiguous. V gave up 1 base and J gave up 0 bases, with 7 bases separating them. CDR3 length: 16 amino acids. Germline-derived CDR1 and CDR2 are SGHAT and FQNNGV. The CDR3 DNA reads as TGTGCCAGCAGCTTAGGAAAGAGCTCCTATAATTCACCCCTCCACTTT. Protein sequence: CASSLGKSSYNSPLHF. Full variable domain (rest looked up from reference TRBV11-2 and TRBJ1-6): EAGVAQSPRYKIIEKRQSVAFWCNPISGHATLYWYQQILGQGPKLLIQFQNNGVVDDSQLPKDRFSAERLKGVDSTLKIQPAKLEDSAVYLCASSLGKSSYNSPLHFGNGTRLTVT.

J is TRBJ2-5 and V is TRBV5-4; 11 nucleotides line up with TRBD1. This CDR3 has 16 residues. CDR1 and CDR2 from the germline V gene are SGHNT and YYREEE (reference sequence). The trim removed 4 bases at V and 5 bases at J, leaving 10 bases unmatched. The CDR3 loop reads CASSAWTGGAGETQYF. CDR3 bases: TGTGCCAGCAGCGCGTGGACAGGGGGCGCGGGTGAGACCCAGTACTTC. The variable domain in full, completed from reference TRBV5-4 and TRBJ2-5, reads ETGVTQSPTHLIKTRGQQVTLRCSSQSGHNTVSWYQQALGQGPQFIFQYYREEENGRGNFPPRFSGLQFPNYSSELNVNALELDDSALYLCASSAWTGGAGETQYFGPGTRLLVL.

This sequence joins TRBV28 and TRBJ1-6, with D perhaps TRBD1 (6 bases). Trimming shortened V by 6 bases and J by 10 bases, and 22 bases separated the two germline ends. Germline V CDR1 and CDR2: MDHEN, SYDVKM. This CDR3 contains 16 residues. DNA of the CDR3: TGTGCCAGCAGGGAAGGGGGAGGCAGAACTTGGTCACCCCTCCACTTT. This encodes CASREGGGRTWSPLHF.

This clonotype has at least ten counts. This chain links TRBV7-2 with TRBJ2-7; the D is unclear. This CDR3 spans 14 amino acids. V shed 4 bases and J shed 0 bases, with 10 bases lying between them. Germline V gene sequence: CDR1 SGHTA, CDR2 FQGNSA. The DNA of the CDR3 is TGTGCCAGCAGCTCCCTCCTCAGCTCCTACGAGCAGTACTTC. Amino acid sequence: CASSSLLSSYEQYF.

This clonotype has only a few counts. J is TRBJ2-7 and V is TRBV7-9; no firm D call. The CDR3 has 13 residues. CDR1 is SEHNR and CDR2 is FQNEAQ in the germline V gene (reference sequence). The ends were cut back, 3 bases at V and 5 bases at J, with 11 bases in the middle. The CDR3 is CASSLVGQDEQYF. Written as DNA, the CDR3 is TGTGCCAGCAGCTTGGTGGGCCAGGACGAGCAGTACTTC.

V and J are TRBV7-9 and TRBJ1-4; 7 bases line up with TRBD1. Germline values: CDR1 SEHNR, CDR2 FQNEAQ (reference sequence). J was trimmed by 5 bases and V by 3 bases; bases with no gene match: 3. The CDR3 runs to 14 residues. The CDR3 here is CASSLRGPNEKLFF. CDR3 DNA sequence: TGTGCCAGCAGCTTGAGGGGGCCCAATGAAAAACTGTTTTTT.

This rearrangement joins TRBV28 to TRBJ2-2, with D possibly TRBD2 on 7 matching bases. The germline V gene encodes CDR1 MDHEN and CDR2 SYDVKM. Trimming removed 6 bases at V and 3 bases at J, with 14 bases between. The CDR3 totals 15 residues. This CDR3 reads CASRRGGADTGELFF. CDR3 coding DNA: TGTGCCAGCAGAAGGGGGGGGGCCGACACCGGGGAGCTGTTTTTT.

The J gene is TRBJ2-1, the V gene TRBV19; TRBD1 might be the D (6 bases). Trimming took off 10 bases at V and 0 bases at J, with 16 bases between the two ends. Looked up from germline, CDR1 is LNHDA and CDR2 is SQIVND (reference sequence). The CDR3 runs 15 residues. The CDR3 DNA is TGTGCCACCTCCCCCTCGGGACACTCCTACAATGAGCAGTTCTTC. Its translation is CATSPSGHSYNEQFF. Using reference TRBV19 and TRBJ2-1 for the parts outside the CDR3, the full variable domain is DGGITQSPKYLFRKEGQNVTLSCEQNLNHDAMYWYRQDPGQGLRLIYYSQIVNDFQKGDIAEGYSVSREKKESFPLTVTSAQKNPTAFYLCATSPSGHSYNEQFFGPGTRLTVL.

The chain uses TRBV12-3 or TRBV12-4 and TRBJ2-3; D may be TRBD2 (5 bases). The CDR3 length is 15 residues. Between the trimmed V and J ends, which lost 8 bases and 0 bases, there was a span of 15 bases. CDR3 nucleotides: TGTGCCAGCGGCGAGCGGCCGCATAGCACAGATACGCAGTATTTT. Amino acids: CASGERPHSTDTQYF.

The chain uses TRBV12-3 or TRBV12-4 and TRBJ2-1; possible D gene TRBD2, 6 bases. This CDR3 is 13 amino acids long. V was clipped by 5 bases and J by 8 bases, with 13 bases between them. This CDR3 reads CASSQGAGYEQFF. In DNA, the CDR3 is TGTGCCAGCAGTCAGGGCGCGGGGTATGAGCAGTTCTTC.

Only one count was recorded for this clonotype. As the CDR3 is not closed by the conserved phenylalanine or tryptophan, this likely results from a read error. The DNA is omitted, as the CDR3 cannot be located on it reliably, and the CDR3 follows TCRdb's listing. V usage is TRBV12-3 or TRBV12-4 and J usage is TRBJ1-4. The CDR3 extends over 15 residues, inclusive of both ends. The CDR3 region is CASRNYRCMPPIREV.

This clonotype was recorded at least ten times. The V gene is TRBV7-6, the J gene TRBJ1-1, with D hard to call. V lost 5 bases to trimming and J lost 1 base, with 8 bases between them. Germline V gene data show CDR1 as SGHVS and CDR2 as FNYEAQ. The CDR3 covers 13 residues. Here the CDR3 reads CASSPDWNTEAFF. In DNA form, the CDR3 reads TGTGCCAGCAGCCCCGACTGGAACACTGAAGCTTTCTTT.

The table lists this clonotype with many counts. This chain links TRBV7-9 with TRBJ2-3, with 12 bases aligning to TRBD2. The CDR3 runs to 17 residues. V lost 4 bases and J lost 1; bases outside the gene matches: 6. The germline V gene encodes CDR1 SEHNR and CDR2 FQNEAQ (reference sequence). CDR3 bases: TGTGCCAGCAGCTCCCCTCGGACTAGCGGGGGCACAGATACGCAGTATTTT. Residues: CASSSPRTSGGTDTQYF. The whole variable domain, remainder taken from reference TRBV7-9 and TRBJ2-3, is DTGVSQNPRHKITKRGQNVTFRCDPISEHNRLYWYRQTLGQGPEFLTYFQNEAQLEKSRLLSDRFSAERPKGSFSTLEIQRTEQGDSAMYLCASSSPRTSGGTDTQYFGPGTRLTVL.

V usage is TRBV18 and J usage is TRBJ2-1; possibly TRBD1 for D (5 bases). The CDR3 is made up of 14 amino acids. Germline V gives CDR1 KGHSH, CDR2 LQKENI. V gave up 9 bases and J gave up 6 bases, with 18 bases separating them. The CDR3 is CASLIQGRVNEQFF. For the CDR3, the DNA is TGTGCCAGTCTCATCCAGGGTAGAGTCAATGAGCAGTTCTTC.

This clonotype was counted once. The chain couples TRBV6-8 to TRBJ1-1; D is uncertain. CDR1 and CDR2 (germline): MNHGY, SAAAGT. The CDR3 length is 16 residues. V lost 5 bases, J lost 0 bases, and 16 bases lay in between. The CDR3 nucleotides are TGTGCCAGCAGTCAATTGGTCGGGGAACTGAACACTGAAGCTTTCTTT. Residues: CASSQLVGELNTEAFF.